This is a list of T cell receptor beta chains from one sample in a study of blood T cell repertoires in COVID-19. Sequenced by immunoSEQ multiplex PCR; TCRdb stores in-frame clones only, minus some. The sample has 330,000 or so clones, about 88% seen once. Sample: PBMCs or T cells enriched from blood (not recorded which). All receptors derive from a woman in her thirties who had been exposed to COVID-19. Both conserved end residues are part of each CDR3. A D gene is named only where the DNA matches it firmly. Only part of the rows carry a size: once, few, many, or a class if the clone is expanded.

J gene: TRBJ2-2
V gene: TRBV5-1
D gene: .
clone size: .
CDR3 DNA: TGCGCCAGCAGCTTGGACAGCACCGGGGAGCTGTTTTTT
CDR3 protein: CASSLDSTGELFF

J gene: TRBJ2-1
V gene: TRBV28
D gene: TRBD2
clone size: .
CDR3 DNA: TGTGCCAGCAGGACTACCGGGACTAGCACCGATGAGCAGTTCTTC
CDR3 protein: CASRTTGTSTDEQFF

J gene: TRBJ1-4
V gene: TRBV28
D gene: .
clone size: .
CDR3 DNA: TGTGCCAGCAGTTTAGGGGGGGCAACTAATGAAAAACTGTTTTTT
CDR3 protein: CASSLGGATNEKLFF

J gene: TRBJ2-5
V gene: TRBV9
D gene: .
clone size: .
CDR3 DNA: TGTGCCAGCAGCGTAGGCACTAGGCCAGAGACCCAGTACTTC
CDR3 protein: CASSVGTRPETQYF

J gene: TRBJ2-5
V gene: TRBV29-1
D gene: .
clone size: .
CDR3 DNA: TGCAGCGTACGACAGCCGCCCCTCGAGACCCAGTACTTC
CDR3 protein: CSVRQPPLETQYF

J gene: TRBJ2-5
V gene: TRBV9
D gene: TRBD2
clone size: .
CDR3 DNA: TGTGCCAGCAGCGTGGGACTAGCGCCTACCCAAGAGACCCAGTACTTC
CDR3 protein: CASSVGLAPTQETQYF

J gene: TRBJ1-1
V gene: TRBV28
D gene: .
clone size: .
CDR3 DNA: TGTGCCAGCAGCCGTGATTTTTTCGGGGGAGAGAACACTGAAGCTTTCTTT
CDR3 protein: CASSRDFFGGENTEAFF

J gene: TRBJ2-7
V gene: TRBV14
D gene: .
clone size: .
CDR3 DNA: TGTGCCAGCAGCCAGGCACCCGGGAGAGCACCCTACGAGCAGTACTTC
CDR3 protein: CASSQAPGRAPYEQYF

J gene: TRBJ2-7
V gene: TRBV28
D gene: .
clone size: .
CDR3 DNA: TGTGCCAGCAGGGTCAGGGTCGCGAGCTCCTACGAGCAGTACTTC
CDR3 protein: CASRVRVASSYEQYF

J gene: TRBJ1-1
V gene: TRBV28
D gene: TRBD1
clone size: .
CDR3 DNA: TGTGCCAGCAGGGGACAGGTGCACACTGAAGCTTTCTTT
CDR3 protein: CASRGQVHTEAFF

J gene: TRBJ2-2
V gene: TRBV23-1
D gene: .
clone size: .
CDR3 DNA: TGCGCCAGCAGTCATAATGGACTTGGGAGAGCTACCGGGGAGCTGTTTTTT
CDR3 protein: CASSHNGLGRATGELFF

J gene: TRBJ1-3
V gene: TRBV9
D gene: .
clone size: .
CDR3 DNA: TGTGCCAGCAGCACGTCGACGGGTCAATCTAGAAACACCATATATTTT
CDR3 protein: CASSTSTGQSRNTIYF

J gene: TRBJ1-4
V gene: TRBV30
D gene: .
clone size: .
CDR3 DNA: TGTGCCTGCGAATCTAACGGGGGAAAACTGTTTTTT
CDR3 protein: CACESNGGKLFF

J gene: TRBJ2-1
V gene: TRBV27
D gene: .
clone size: .
CDR3 DNA: TGTGCCAGCAGTTTGGCCGGGGTGAATGAGCAGTTCTTC
CDR3 protein: CASSLAGVNEQFF

J gene: TRBJ2-1
V gene: TRBV10-2
D gene: TRBD2
clone size: .
CDR3 DNA: TGCGCCAGCAGTGAGGATTCTAGCGGGAGATCCAATGAGCAGTTCTTC
CDR3 protein: CASSEDSSGRSNEQFF

J gene: TRBJ2-7
V gene: TRBV27
D gene: TRBD1
clone size: once
CDR3 DNA: TGTGCCAGCAGTTTATCGTTTTCGGACAGGGGGTTTGACGAGCAGTACTTC
CDR3 protein: CASSLSFSDRGFDEQYF

J gene: TRBJ1-6
V gene: TRBV12-3/TRBV12-4
D gene: .
clone size: .
CDR3 DNA: TGTGCCAGCAGTTTGACTCTCTCACCCCTCCACTTT
CDR3 protein: CASSLTLSPLHF

J gene: TRBJ2-1
V gene: TRBV18
D gene: .
clone size: .
CDR3 DNA: TGTGCCAGCTCACCACGCCCTGGCGGGGGCGCGACAACGAATGAGCAGTTCTTC
CDR3 protein: CASSPRPGGGATTNEQFF

J gene: TRBJ2-3
V gene: TRBV5-1
D gene: .
clone size: once
CDR3 DNA: TGCGCCAGCAGCTTGGACCCCCTCTCCAGTCAGTCCACAGATACGCAGTATTTT
CDR3 protein: CASSLDPLSSQSTDTQYF

J gene: TRBJ2-7
V gene: TRBV19
D gene: TRBD1
clone size: .
CDR3 DNA: TGTGCCAGTAGTACAGAACAGGGGTTCTACGAGCAGTACTTC
CDR3 protein: CASSTEQGFYEQYF

J gene: TRBJ2-5
V gene: TRBV12-3/TRBV12-4
D gene: .
clone size: .
CDR3 DNA: TGTGCCAGCGGCGGAAGGGAGACCCAGTACTTC
CDR3 protein: CASGGRETQYF

J gene: TRBJ1-1
V gene: TRBV30
D gene: .
clone size: .
CDR3 DNA: TGTGCCTGGATGCCGGTCAGGGGTATAACTCCTGAAGCTTTCTTT
CDR3 protein: CAWMPVRGITPEAFF

J gene: TRBJ2-7
V gene: TRBV5-1
D gene: TRBD1
clone size: .
CDR3 DNA: TGCGCCAGCAGAGCGAGACAGGGGGCCTACGAGCAGTACTTC
CDR3 protein: CASRARQGAYEQYF

J gene: TRBJ2-2
V gene: TRBV4-1
D gene: .
clone size: .
CDR3 DNA: TGCGCCAGCAGCCAAGATGGATGGGGGGCGAACACCGGGGAGCTGTTTTTT
CDR3 protein: CASSQDGWGANTGELFF

J gene: TRBJ1-1
V gene: TRBV29-1
D gene: TRBD1
clone size: .
CDR3 DNA: TGCAGCGTTTCTTCCGGGACAGGGGACACTGAAGCTTTCTTT
CDR3 protein: CSVSSGTGDTEAFF

J gene: TRBJ1-5
V gene: TRBV27
D gene: .
clone size: .
CDR3 DNA: TGTGCCAGCAGCGAGCTTGACAGATATAGCAATCAGCCCCAGCATTTT
CDR3 protein: CASSELDRYSNQPQHF

J gene: TRBJ1-4
V gene: TRBV24-1
D gene: .
clone size: .
CDR3 DNA: TGTGCCACCAGTGATTCAGGGATTAATGAAAAACTGTTTTTT
CDR3 protein: CATSDSGINEKLFF

J gene: TRBJ2-7
V gene: TRBV29-1
D gene: TRBD1
clone size: .
CDR3 DNA: TGCAGCGTTGCGACAGGGTTCGAGTCCTACGAGCAGTACTTC
CDR3 protein: CSVATGFESYEQYF

J gene: TRBJ2-3
V gene: TRBV10-3
D gene: TRBD2
clone size: few
CDR3 DNA: TGTGCCATCAGTTTACTAGCGGGAGTTGGCACAGATACGCAGTATTTT
CDR3 protein: CAISLLAGVGTDTQYF

J gene: TRBJ2-2
V gene: TRBV6-5
D gene: .
clone size: .
CDR3 DNA: TGTGCCAGCAGTTCCCTGACAGGTTCGGGCACCGGGGAGCTGTTTTTT
CDR3 protein: CASSSLTGSGTGELFF

J gene: TRBJ1-5
V gene: TRBV18
D gene: .
clone size: .
CDR3 DNA: TGTGCCAGCTCGCCAATGAGGAATCAGCCCCAGCATTTT
CDR3 protein: CASSPMRNQPQHF

J gene: TRBJ2-7
V gene: TRBV27
D gene: .
clone size: .
CDR3 DNA: TGTGCCAGCAGTTTATGGGGCGGTGTAGAGGTACACGAGCAGTACTTC
CDR3 protein: CASSLWGGVEVHEQYF

J gene: TRBJ2-7
V gene: TRBV7-6
D gene: .
clone size: .
CDR3 DNA: TGTGCCAGCAGCTTAAGTGGCGGAACCTACGAGCAGTACTTC
CDR3 protein: CASSLSGGTYEQYF

J gene: TRBJ1-1
V gene: TRBV9
D gene: TRBD1
clone size: .
CDR3 DNA: TGTGCCAGCAGCGCCCAGGGGGGGAACACTGAAGCTTTCTTT
CDR3 protein: CASSAQGGNTEAFF

J gene: TRBJ2-1
V gene: TRBV5-5
D gene: .
clone size: .
CDR3 DNA: TGTGCCAGCAGCTTAACTACGATAGTCCTATACAATGAGCAGTTCTTC
CDR3 protein: CASSLTTIVLYNEQFF

J gene: TRBJ1-1
V gene: TRBV27
D gene: TRBD1
clone size: .
CDR3 DNA: TGTGCCAGCAGTTCAAAGGGACAGGGGAAGGATGAAGCTTTCTTT
CDR3 protein: CASSSKGQGKDEAFF

J gene: TRBJ2-1
V gene: TRBV11-1
D gene: .
clone size: .
CDR3 DNA: TGTGCCAGCAGCTTAGTGGGAGGTGGGCACAATGAGCAGTTCTTC
CDR3 protein: CASSLVGGGHNEQFF

J gene: TRBJ2-7
V gene: TRBV4-2
D gene: TRBD1
clone size: .
CDR3 DNA: TGTGCCAGCAGCCAAGTGAACAGGGGGCCCTACGAGCAGTACTTC
CDR3 protein: CASSQVNRGPYEQYF

J gene: TRBJ1-4
V gene: TRBV5-6
D gene: .
clone size: .
CDR3 DNA: TGTGCCAGCAGCCCCCAGAACGCACCCGTTGAAAAACTGTTTTTT
CDR3 protein: CASSPQNAPVEKLFF

J gene: TRBJ1-3
V gene: TRBV19
D gene: .
clone size: .
CDR3 DNA: TGTGCCAGTACCCCCGACAGGAGCTCTGGAAACACCATATATTTT
CDR3 protein: CASTPDRSSGNTIYF

J gene: TRBJ1-1
V gene: TRBV2
D gene: TRBD1
clone size: few
CDR3 DNA: TGTGCCATCCCGGGACAGGGAGGTGGCATGAACACTGAAGCTTTCTTT
CDR3 protein: CAIPGQGGGMNTEAFF

J gene: TRBJ1-1
V gene: TRBV18
D gene: .
clone size: .
CDR3 DNA: TGTGCCAGCTCACCACCGGTCAGGGATCAAGGCACTGAAGCTTTCTTT
CDR3 protein: CASSPPVRDQGTEAFF

J gene: TRBJ2-1
V gene: TRBV27
D gene: TRBD2
clone size: .
CDR3 DNA: TGTGCCAGCAACTACCTCTCGACTAGCGGGAGCCCCAATGAGCAGTTCTTC
CDR3 protein: CASNYLSTSGSPNEQFF

J gene: TRBJ2-1
V gene: TRBV5-6
D gene: TRBD2
clone size: once
CDR3 DNA: TGTGCCAGCAGCTTGGGTTCAGGACTAGCGGTCTACAATGAGCAGTTCTTC
CDR3 protein: CASSLGSGLAVYNEQFF

J gene: TRBJ2-7
V gene: TRBV19
D gene: .
clone size: .
CDR3 DNA: TGTGCCAGTAGCCTCACAGGGTTCCAACCCTACGAGCAGTACTTC
CDR3 protein: CASSLTGFQPYEQYF

J gene: TRBJ2-7
V gene: TRBV19
D gene: .
clone size: .
CDR3 DNA: TGTGCCAGTAGAGATAGGGGTTACGAGCAGTACTTC
CDR3 protein: CASRDRGYEQYF

J gene: TRBJ1-3
V gene: TRBV7-2
D gene: TRBD1
clone size: .
CDR3 DNA: TGTGCCAGCAGCCCTAGGGGCCGGGACAGGGGGCATTCTGGAAACACCATATATTTT
CDR3 protein: CASSPRGRDRGHSGNTIYF

J gene: TRBJ2-7
V gene: TRBV6-5
D gene: .
clone size: .
CDR3 DNA: TGTGCCAGCAGTTACCTCTACGAGCAGTACTTC
CDR3 protein: CASSYLYEQYF

J gene: TRBJ1-5
V gene: TRBV15
D gene: .
clone size: .
CDR3 DNA: TGTGCCACCAGGCCCGGGGTTGATGTCGTCAATCAGCCCCAGCATTTT
CDR3 protein: CATRPGVDVVNQPQHF

J gene: TRBJ1-6
V gene: TRBV19
D gene: .
clone size: .
CDR3 DNA: TGTGCCAGTAGTATAGGAGCCAGGAAGGGGTCACCCCTCCACTTT
CDR3 protein: CASSIGARKGSPLHF

J gene: TRBJ1-4
V gene: TRBV28
D gene: .
clone size: .
CDR3 DNA: TGTGCCAGCAGTTTTCCTACAACTAATGAAAAACTGTTTTTT
CDR3 protein: CASSFPTTNEKLFF

J gene: TRBJ2-4
V gene: TRBV4-1
D gene: TRBD1
clone size: .
CDR3 DNA: TGCGCCAGCAGCCCCGGGACAGCACTACCCTTTCAGTACTTC
CDR3 protein: CASSPGTALPFQYF

J gene: TRBJ2-3
V gene: TRBV7-3
D gene: TRBD2
clone size: .
CDR3 DNA: TGTGCCAGCAGCTCACCACGGGGACAGCCCGGGACTAGCGGAGATACGCAGTATTTT
CDR3 protein: CASSSPRGQPGTSGDTQYF

J gene: TRBJ2-7
V gene: TRBV11-2
D gene: TRBD2
clone size: .
CDR3 DNA: TGTGCCAGCAGCCTGGGACTAGCGGGATACTACGAGCAGTACTTC
CDR3 protein: CASSLGLAGYYEQYF

J gene: TRBJ2-7
V gene: TRBV11-3
D gene: .
clone size: few
CDR3 DNA: TGTGCCAGCAGCTTAGAGGCCGGGGGAGGATCCTACGAGCAGTACTTC
CDR3 protein: CASSLEAGGGSYEQYF

J gene: TRBJ1-5
V gene: TRBV7-8
D gene: TRBD1
clone size: .
CDR3 DNA: TGTGCCAGCAGCTTAGCGGGTAGGACAGGGGGCTTATCTCAGCCCCAGCATTTT
CDR3 protein: CASSLAGRTGGLSQPQHF

J gene: TRBJ1-3
V gene: TRBV7-3
D gene: .
clone size: .
CDR3 DNA: TGTGCCAGCAGCCTCCAGGGCGGCCCTGGAAACACCATATATTTT
CDR3 protein: CASSLQGGPGNTIYF